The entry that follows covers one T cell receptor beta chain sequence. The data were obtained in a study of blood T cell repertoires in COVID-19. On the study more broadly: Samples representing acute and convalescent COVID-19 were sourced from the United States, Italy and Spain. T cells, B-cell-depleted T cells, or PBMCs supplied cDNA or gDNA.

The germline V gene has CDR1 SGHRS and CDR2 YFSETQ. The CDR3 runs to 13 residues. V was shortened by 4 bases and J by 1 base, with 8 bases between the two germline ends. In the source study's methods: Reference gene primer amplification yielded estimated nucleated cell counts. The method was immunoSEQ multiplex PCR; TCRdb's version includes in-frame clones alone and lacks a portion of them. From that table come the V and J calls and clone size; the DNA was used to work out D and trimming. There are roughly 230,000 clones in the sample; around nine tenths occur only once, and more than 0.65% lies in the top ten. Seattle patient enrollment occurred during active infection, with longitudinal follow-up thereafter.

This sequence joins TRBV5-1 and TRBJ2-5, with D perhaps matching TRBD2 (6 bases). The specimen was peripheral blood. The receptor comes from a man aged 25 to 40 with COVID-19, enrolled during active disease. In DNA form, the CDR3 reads TGCGCCAGCAGCCTAGCGTTCCAAGAGACCCAGTACTTC. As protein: CASSLAFQETQYF. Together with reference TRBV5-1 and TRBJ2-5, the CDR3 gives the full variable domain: KAGVTQTPRYLIKTRGQQVTLSCSPISGHRSVSWYQQTPGQGLQFLFEYFSETQRNKGNFPGRFSGRQFSNSRSEMNVSTLELGDSALYLCASSLAFQETQYFGPGTRLLVL.